This T cell receptor (beta chain) is from a study of OX40 agonist ivuxolimab in advanced cancers. Context from the whole study: The costimulatory receptor OX40 (CD134) was targeted by ivuxolimab, a fully human IgG2 agonistic monoclonal antibody. Of the 50 or so patients in dose escalation, about 19 had hepatocellular carcinoma, some 15 had melanoma, 9 had renal cell carcinoma and 9 had head and neck cancer. In the dose-escalation cohort, around four fifths of patients were male, and the mean age was around 60 years, with a range of roughly 20 to 79. Patients were allowed to have had prior anti-PD-1, anti-PD-L1 or anti-CTLA-4 therapy, and roughly two fifths of the dose-escalation patients had been treated with checkpoint inhibitors. The monotherapy dose-escalation portion (N of about 52 patients) of the phase I ivuxolimab trial is reported in the paper. Intravenous ivuxolimab was administered to patients every 2 weeks at six dose levels: 0.01, 0.1, 0.3, 1.5, 3 and 10 mg/kg. Partial responses occurred in three dose-escalation patients: two with cutaneous melanoma and one with hepatocellular carcinoma. Peripheral TCRbeta sequencing aimed to test whether ivuxolimab altered TCR sequence diversity and caused clonal T-cell expansion. Points the paper makes about the study in general: At doses of 0.1 to 3.0 mg/kg, clonal expansion of both CD4+ and CD8+ T cells in blood was seen between baseline and week 6. Which antigens the clonally expanded peripheral T cells were specific for was not determined. After ivuxolimab, expanded clones were on average more numerous among CD8+ T cells than among CD4+ T cells. Low levels of normalized T-cell clonal expansion were also seen in some patients who did not respond. In partial responders in the 0.1-3.0 mg/kg groups, normalized peripheral clonal expansion was found to be among the lowest, especially among CD8+ T cells.

For sequencing of the TCRbeta CDR3 region, genomic DNA was extracted from the sorted cells. The immunoSEQ Assay was used to sequence the TCRbeta CDR3 regions. The immuneACCESS repertoire file appears here via TCRdb, limited to in-frame rearrangements. These files lack a portion of the clones; in checked studies, under half of the deficit traces to unresolved V genes, and the cause of the others is not known. Present in this sample are tens of thousands of clones, 70% to 90% of which were seen just once. Together, the top ten hold 0.35% of the sample. V is shortened by 6 bases, J by 2 bases, and the region joining them spans 11 bases. The CDR3 measures 14 amino acids from cysteine to phenylalanine. Here the CDR3 DNA is all that survives: 42 bases in frame from base 1. In the germline V gene (reference sequence), CDR1 corresponds to LNHDA and CDR2 to SQIVND. Patients with a history of autoimmune disease or receiving systemic immunosuppression were excluded from the trial. Peripheral blood for TCR sequencing was collected from all dose cohorts at baseline, on cycle 4 day 1, and on cycle 7 day 1. The samples were drawn from a first-in-human, open-label, multicenter phase I dose-escalation trial of ivuxolimab. The trial enrolled adults with locally advanced or metastatic head and neck squamous cell, hepatocellular, melanoma or renal cell carcinoma. CD4+ and CD8+ T cells were sorted separately from peripheral blood before TCR sequencing.

As concerns this clone: Its recognized antigen is unknown. The record has no base qualities; no much larger clone is one base away.

The sequencing here drew on CD4+ or CD8+ T cells sorted from blood, taken in a trial of the OX40 agonist ivuxolimab. The receptor was derived from an adult with an advanced solid tumor such as melanoma, head and neck, liver or kidney cancer. The rearranged chain carries TRBV19 and TRBJ1-5; confidence is insufficient to name the D gene. The sequenced DNA is TGTGCCAGTAGGGAGAGTCATGGCAATCAGCCCCAGCATTTT. This sequence encodes CASRESHGNQPQHF.